This T cell receptor (beta chain) appears in the sequencing data of a study of cytomegalovirus exposure and HLA in healthy donors. With 3 bases clipped from V and 4 bases from J, the junction kept 4 bases outside the gene matches. This CDR3 is built from 14 residues. Germline values: CDR1 LGHNA, CDR2 YNFKEQ. It was with 60 Vbeta and 13 Jbeta primers that the PCR ran. The method was immunoSEQ multiplex PCR; TCRdb's version includes in-frame clones alone and lacks a portion of them. The sample yields around 190,000 clones, over 70% seen once. Source material: PBMCs. The chain recombines TRBV4-2 with TRBJ2-7; 9 bases map to TRBD2. The TCR was taken from a woman aged 30 to 39 in good health and CMV-seropositive. CDR3 sequence (DNA): TGTGCCAGCAGCCAGCTAGCGGGGCTATACGAGCAGTACTTC. It yields the protein CASSQLAGLYEQYF.